This T cell receptor (beta chain) was observed in a study of regulatory T cells in long-lasting Graves disease. Study-level information: Less than 3 months of antithyroid drugs had been taken by newly diagnosed Graves' patients.

Indicated time point: newly diagnosed GD, antithyroid drugs for less than 3 months. Researchers made the TCR library from RNA that was extracted from PBMCs. This clonotype appeared many times. Libraries of TCR beta came from iRepertoire HTBI primers plus Arm-PCR of CDR3 regions. TCRdb ran MiXCR on the multiplex PCR reads and lists one entry per CDR3 protein. The data hold a few hundred thousand distinct CDR3 sequences, with less than 20% observed a single time. V dropped 11 bases and J dropped 4 bases, with 18 bases sitting between them. This CDR3 is built from 15 residues. The germline gives CDR1 MDHEN, CDR2 SYDVKM. The sample also formed part of further work on T cells in Graves' hyperthyroidism and ophthalmopathy. That paper adds: With the HTBI primer set, the TCR CDR3 went through a first round of RT-PCR.

The sequences come from peripheral blood mononuclear cells (PBMCs), collected at new diagnosis, from a patient treated with antithyroid drugs. The receptor's source is a woman in her 30s with Graves disease. The J gene is TRBJ2-6, the V gene TRBV28; D not certain. CDR3 DNA sequence: TGTGCCGCCTTGCCGGCTTCGTCCGGGGCCAACGTCCTGACTTTC. This codes for CAALPASSGANVLTF.